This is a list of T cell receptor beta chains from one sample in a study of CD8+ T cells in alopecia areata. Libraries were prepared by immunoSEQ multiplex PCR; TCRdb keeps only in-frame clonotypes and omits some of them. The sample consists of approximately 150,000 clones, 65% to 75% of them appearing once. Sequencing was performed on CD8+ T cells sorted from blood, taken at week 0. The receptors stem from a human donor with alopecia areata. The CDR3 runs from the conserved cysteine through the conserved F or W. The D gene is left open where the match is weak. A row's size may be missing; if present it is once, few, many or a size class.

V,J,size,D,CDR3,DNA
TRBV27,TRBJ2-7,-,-,CASSLDSTAEQYF,TGTGCCAGCAGTTTGGACAGTACGGCCGAGCAGTACTTC
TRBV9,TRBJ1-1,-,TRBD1,CASSGGQGVRTEAFF,TGTGCCAGCAGCGGGGGACAGGGGGTGAGGACTGAAGCTTTCTTT
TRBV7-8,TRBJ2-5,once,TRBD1,CASSRDSSYQETQYF,TGTGCCAGCAGCCGGGACAGCTCGTACCAAGAGACCCAGTACTTC
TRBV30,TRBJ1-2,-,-,CASDKLYGYTF,TGTGCCAGCGACAAACTCTATGGCTACACCTTC
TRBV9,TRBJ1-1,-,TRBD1,CASSGRDSGTEAFF,TGTGCCAGCAGCGGCCGGGACAGCGGTACTGAAGCTTTCTTT
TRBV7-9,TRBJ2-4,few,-,CASSLGTTAAKNIQYF,TGTGCCAGCAGCTTAGGAACCACAGCAGCCAAAAACATTCAGTACTTC
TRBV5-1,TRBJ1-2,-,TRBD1,CASSWNQRQGNYGYTF,TGCGCCAGCAGCTGGAACCAACGACAGGGGAACTATGGCTACACCTTC
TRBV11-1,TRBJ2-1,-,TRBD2,CASSLIRSGVEQFF,TGTGCCAGCAGCTTAATCCGAAGCGGGGTTGAGCAGTTCTTC
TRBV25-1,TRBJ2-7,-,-,CASSEDEQYF,TGTGCCAGCAGTGAGGACGAGCAGTACTTC
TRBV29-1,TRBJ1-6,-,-,CSAMTQGSPLHF,TGCAGCGCCATGACGCAGGGGTCACCCCTCCACTTT
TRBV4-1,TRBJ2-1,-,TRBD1,CASSQDSPGQGRSEQFF,TGCGCCAGCAGCCAAGACAGTCCGGGACAGGGTCGGTCTGAGCAGTTCTTC
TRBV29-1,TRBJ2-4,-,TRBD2,CSDRLAGAPAKNIQYF,TGCAGCGACCGACTAGCGGGGGCCCCAGCCAAAAACATTCAGTACTTC
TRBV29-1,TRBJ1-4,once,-,CSVEVEKLFF,TGCAGCGTTGAAGTTGAAAAACTGTTTTTT
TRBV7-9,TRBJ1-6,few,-,CASSLLGSSDSPLHF,TGTGCCAGCAGCTTATTGGGTTCATCCGATTCACCCCTCCACTTT
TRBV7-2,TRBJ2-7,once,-,CASSASGLAPYEQYF,TGTGCCAGCAGCGCCAGTGGCCTAGCTCCCTACGAGCAGTACTTC
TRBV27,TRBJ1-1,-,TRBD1,CASSYRGGNTEAFF,TGTGCCAGCAGCTACAGGGGAGGAAACACTGAAGCTTTCTTT
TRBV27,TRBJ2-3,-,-,CASRGGTDTQYF,TGTGCCAGCAGAGGTGGCACAGATACGCAGTATTTT
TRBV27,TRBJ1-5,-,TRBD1,CASSRDRGPYSNQPQHF,TGTGCCAGCAGCAGAGACAGGGGGCCGTATAGCAATCAGCCCCAGCATTTT
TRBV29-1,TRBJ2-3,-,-,CSVEDPQGEDTQYF,TGCAGCGTTGAAGATCCCCAGGGTGAAGATACGCAGTATTTT
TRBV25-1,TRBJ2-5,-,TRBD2,CASSERGLAGVETQYF,TGTGCCAGCAGTGAAAGAGGACTAGCGGGGGTAGAGACCCAGTACTTC
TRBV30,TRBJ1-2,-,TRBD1,CAWTGGSGHGYTF,TGTGCCTGGACAGGGGGCTCAGGACACGGCTACACCTTC
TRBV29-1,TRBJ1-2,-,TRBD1,CSVVSPGQGSRYDYGYTF,TGCAGCGTGGTATCCCCGGGACAGGGGTCCAGGTACGACTATGGCTACACCTTC
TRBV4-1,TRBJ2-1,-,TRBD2,CASSQDGLALYNEQFF,TGCGCCAGCAGCCAAGACGGACTAGCACTATACAATGAGCAGTTCTTC
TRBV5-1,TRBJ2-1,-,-,CASSRSYNEQFF,TGCGCCAGCAGTAGGTCCTACAATGAGCAGTTCTTC
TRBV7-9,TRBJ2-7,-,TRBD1,CASSRQGFAYEQYF,TGTGCCAGCAGCCGACAGGGCTTCGCCTACGAGCAGTACTTC